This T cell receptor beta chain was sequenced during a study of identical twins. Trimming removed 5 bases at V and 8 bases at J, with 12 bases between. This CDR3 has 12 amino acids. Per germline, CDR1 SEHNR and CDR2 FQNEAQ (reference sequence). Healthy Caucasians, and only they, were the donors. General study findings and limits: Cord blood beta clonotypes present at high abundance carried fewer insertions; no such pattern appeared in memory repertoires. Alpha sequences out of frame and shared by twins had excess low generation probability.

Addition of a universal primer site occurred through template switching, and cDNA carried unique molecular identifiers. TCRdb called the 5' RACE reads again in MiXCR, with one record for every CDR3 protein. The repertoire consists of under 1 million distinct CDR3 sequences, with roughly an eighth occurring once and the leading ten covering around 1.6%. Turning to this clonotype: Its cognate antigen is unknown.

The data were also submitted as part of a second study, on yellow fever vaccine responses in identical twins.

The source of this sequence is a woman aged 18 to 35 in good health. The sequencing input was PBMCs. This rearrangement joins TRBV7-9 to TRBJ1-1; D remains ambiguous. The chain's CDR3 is CASSPRSPEAFF. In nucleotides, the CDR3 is TGTGCCAGCAGCCCCCGGTCACCCGAAGCTTTCTTT.